Presented here are 28 T cell receptor beta chains from one specimen sequenced in a study of blood T cells in healthy people across ages. Combining a sample-barcoded 5' primer with a J-beta primer mix, a second PCR ran for roughly 7 to 11 cycles. MiXCR, applied by TCRdb to the 5' RACE reads, yields one record per CDR3 protein. The sample carries roughly 1.7 million distinct CDR3 sequences, about 31% recorded once. The sample consisted of blood. The receptors were gathered from a woman aged 25-40 years in good health.

The table lists this clonotype with a count of one. This could be a read error, since a much larger clone is one nucleotide away. The V gene is TRBV24-1, the J gene TRBJ1-1, with 9 bases fitting TRBD1. The CDR3 is made up of 13 amino acids. Germline loops: CDR1 KGHDR, CDR2 SFDVKD. The CDR3 is CATKDRGNIEAFF. The CDR3 DNA follows: TGTGCCACGAAAGACAGGGGGAACATTGAAGCTTTCTTT.

V is TRBV20-1 and J is TRBJ1-2; D unresolved. Germline V CDR1 and CDR2: DFQATT, SNEGSKA (reference sequence). The CDR3 is 13 amino acids. The germline V and J ends were trimmed by 2 bases and 3 bases, with 10 bases remaining between them. The CDR3, as DNA: TGCAGTGCTAGAAGTGGACTTCACTATGGCTACACCTTC. It encodes CSARSGLHYGYTF.

This rearrangement joins TRBV4-2 to TRBJ2-1; 9 nucleotides align to TRBD1. Looked up from germline, CDR1 is LGHNA and CDR2 is YNFKEQ. After removal of 3 bases from V and 5 bases from J, the junction contained 8 bases not matched to a gene. The CDR3 runs to 16 residues. The CDR3 spells CASSQFRDRADNEQFF. The CDR3 DNA reads TGTGCCAGCAGCCAGTTCCGGGACAGGGCGGACAATGAGCAGTTCTTC.

This clonotype was detected only a few times. The V call is TRBV5-8, the J call TRBJ2-7; 9 nucleotides align to TRBD1. The V gene end was trimmed by 4 bases and the J gene end by 4 bases; junction bases not matched to a gene: 6. Per germline, CDR1 SGHTS and CDR2 YDEGEE. CDR3 length: 14 amino acids. The CDR3 coding sequence is TGTGCCAGCAGCCGGGACAGGGATCGTTACGAGCAGTACTTC. Translated: CASSRDRDRYEQYF.

The rearrangement uses TRBV20-1 and TRBJ2-7; 7 bases are shared with TRBD1. V gave up 6 bases and J gave up 1 base; unmatched junction bases: 9. Germline-derived CDR1 and CDR2 are DFQATT and SNEGSKA (reference sequence). The CDR3 is made up of 14 amino acids. CDR3 amino acids: CSAPDRERSYEQYF. The CDR3 DNA reads TGCAGTGCCCCTGACAGGGAAAGATCCTACGAGCAGTACTTC.

The chain is built from TRBV20-1 and TRBJ2-3, with TRBD2 identical over 15 bases. Germline lookup yields CDR1 DFQATT and CDR2 SNEGSKA (reference sequence). V lost 5 bases and J lost 0; bases outside the gene matches: 6. This CDR3 spans 17 amino acids. This CDR3 is CSAPGTSGGLSTDTQYF. CDR3 nucleotide sequence: TGCAGTGCTCCAGGGACTAGCGGGGGGCTCAGCACAGATACGCAGTATTTT.

Ten or more counts support this clonotype. The rearrangement joins TRBV20-1 to TRBJ2-7; 8 nucleotides match TRBD2. J lost 3 bases, V lost 6 bases, and 7 bases had no gene match. The CDR3 is made up of 13 amino acids. CDR1 is DFQATT, CDR2 SNEGSKA, per germline (reference sequence). Written as DNA, the CDR3 is TGCAGTGCCAAGACTAGCGCGTACTACGAGCAGTACTTC. It specifies CSAKTSAYYEQYF.

This clonotype was seen only a few times. The chain carries TRBV5-1 and TRBJ2-3; the match to TRBD2 covers 12 bases. This CDR3 spans 17 amino acids. Germline CDR1 reads SGHRS; CDR2 reads YFSETQ. V dropped 4 bases and J dropped 2; count of bases not matched to a gene: 8. CDR3 sequence (DNA): TGCGCCAGCAGCCTGGGCGGACTAGCGGGGCCCACAGATACGCAGTATTTT. Translated, it gives CASSLGGLAGPTDTQYF.

This clonotype was counted a few times. The V and J genes are TRBV6-5 and TRBJ2-2; possibly TRBD2 for D (5 bases). Trimming removed 4 bases at V and 5 bases at J, with 8 bases between. This CDR3 has 13 amino acids. The germline CDR1 and CDR2 sequences are MNHEY and SVGAGI. CDR3 protein: CASSSGLTGELFF. The CDR3, as DNA: TGTGCCAGCAGTTCGGGATTAACCGGGGAGCTGTTTTTT.

This chain links TRBV3-1 with TRBJ2-1, with 9 bases that match TRBD2. The V gene end was trimmed by 4 bases and the J gene end by 13 bases; junction bases not matched to a gene: 14. The length of the CDR3 is 15 residues. Germline loops: CDR1 LGHDT, CDR2 YNNKEL (reference sequence). CDR3: CASSPRARGGPDQFF. For the CDR3, the DNA is TGTGCCAGCAGCCCCAGGGCGCGGGGGGGGCCGGACCAGTTCTTC.

This clonotype was picked up a small number of times. The chain joins TRBV27 to TRBJ2-7; unclear D gene. The CDR3 consists of 15 residues. Trimming took 8 bases from V and 1 from J, leaving 18 bases between them. CDR1 MNHEY and CDR2 SMNVEV come from the germline V gene (reference sequence). CDR3 coding DNA: TGTGCCAGCCACTGGAAGGTGCGCCTGTCCTACGAGCAGTACTTC. Amino acids: CASHWKVRLSYEQYF.

This clonotype was found many times. The chain carries TRBV4-1 and TRBJ1-6, with D tentatively TRBD1 (6 bases). The germline V gene encodes CDR1 MGHRA and CDR2 YSYEKL. CDR3 length: 12 amino acids. Trimming shortened V by 2 bases and J by 12 bases, and 8 bases separated the two germline ends. The CDR3 bases are TGCGCCAGCAGCCAAAAACAGGGACCCCTCCACTTT. Amino acid sequence: CASSQKQGPLHF.

V is TRBV28 and J is TRBJ2-7, with a tentative D call TRBD2 (5 bases). The CDR3 consists of 16 residues. Germline V gene lookup returns CDR1 MDHEN and CDR2 SYDVKM. The V and J ends lost 2 bases and 0 bases respectively, with 14 bases between them. The CDR3 here is CASSLKRLFRSYEQYF. DNA of the CDR3: TGTGCCAGCAGTTTAAAACGACTATTTCGCTCCTACGAGCAGTACTTC.

The chain couples TRBV28 to TRBJ1-2; 7 bases are a match to TRBD1. This CDR3 has 15 amino acids. Per germline, CDR1 MDHEN and CDR2 SYDVKM. With V trimmed by 6 bases and J by 6 bases, 13 bases remained unmatched. CDR3 nucleotides: TGTGCCAGCAGAAAAACAGGACAGGCGCTAAATGGCTACACCTTC. Translating it yields CASRKTGQALNGYTF.

The chain joins TRBV5-1 to TRBJ2-7; D is unresolved. The CDR3 consists of 15 residues. In germline, CDR1 is SGHRS, CDR2 YFSETQ. The V end lost 0 bases, the J end lost 2 bases, and 12 bases lay between the germline ends. CDR3 loop: CASSLGGDYAYEQYF. For the CDR3, the DNA is TGCGCCAGCAGCTTGGGTGGGGATTACGCCTACGAGCAGTACTTC.

The chain is built from TRBV7-9 and TRBJ2-5; tentatively, D is TRBD1 (5 bases). Germline values: CDR1 SEHNR, CDR2 FQNEAQ (reference sequence). Between the trimmed V and J ends, which lost 6 bases and 5 bases, there was a span of 19 bases. This CDR3 comprises 15 residues. CDR3 protein: CASRPQGPGQETQYF. CDR3 DNA sequence: TGTGCCAGCAGGCCTCAAGGGCCAGGGCAGGAGACCCAGTACTTC.

This clonotype was found a few times. The V call is TRBV29-1, the J call TRBJ1-2; 8 bases map to TRBD1. V shed 1 base and J 4 bases; nucleotides not matched to a gene: 11. The CDR3 is 16 amino acids. The germline CDR1 and CDR2 sequences are SQVTM and ANQGSEA. The CDR3 coding sequence is TGCAGCGTTGAAGCTCCTGCGACAGGGGTTATCTATGGCTACACCTTC. Its protein is CSVEAPATGVIYGYTF.

The gene calls are TRBV7-9 and TRBJ1-2; D possibly corresponds to TRBD1 (5 bases). Germline V CDR1 and CDR2: SEHNR, FQNEAQ (reference sequence). The CDR3 is 14 residues long. V was trimmed by 5 bases and J by 3 bases, leaving 13 bases between them. The CDR3 reads CASSVKQADYGYTF. Here the CDR3 DNA reads TGTGCCAGCAGCGTGAAACAGGCCGACTATGGCTACACCTTC.

The chain joins TRBV20-1 to TRBJ2-3; 8 nucleotides match TRBD1. This CDR3 is 16 amino acids long. The germline V gene encodes CDR1 DFQATT and CDR2 SNEGSKA (reference sequence). V trimming: 0 bases; J trimming: 4 bases; junction bases outside the gene matches: 9. CDR3 protein: CSARDYGTGLADTQYF. The CDR3 nucleotides are TGCAGTGCTAGAGATTACGGGACAGGTCTTGCAGATACGCAGTATTTT.

This clonotype has more than one count but fewer than ten. The genes are TRBV20-1 and TRBJ2-5, with D maybe TRBD2 (6 bases). CDR1 and CDR2 (germline): DFQATT, SNEGSKA (reference sequence). The V end lost 0 bases, the J end lost 7 bases, and 6 bases lay between the germline ends. CDR3 length equals 11 residues. This CDR3 is CSAREGGTQYF. The CDR3 nucleotides read TGCAGTGCTAGAGAGGGGGGGACCCAGTACTTC.

On this clonotype itself: A much larger clone differs from this one at a single base, so this may be a read error. The V gene is TRBV15, the J gene TRBJ2-7; no clear D gene. CDR3 size: 13 residues. The V and J ends lost 2 bases and 10 bases respectively, with 15 bases between them. Germline CDR1 is LNHNV and CDR2 is YYDKDF (reference sequence). The CDR3 nucleotides read TGTGCCACCAGCAGACATATAAGAGAGGCCCAGTACTTC. Translation gives CATSRHIREAQYF.

This clonotype was counted between two and nine times. The chain carries TRBV4-3 and TRBJ2-3, with TRBD2 matching 8 bases. Germline V gene sequence: CDR1 LGHNA, CDR2 YSLEER. With V trimmed by 2 bases and J by 2 bases, 6 bases remained unmatched. The CDR3 length is 16 residues. Here the CDR3 DNA reads TGCGCCAGCAGCCAACTACTAGCGGAAGACACAGATACGCAGTATTTT. It encodes CASSQLLAEDTDTQYF.

The rearrangement links TRBV28 to TRBJ2-7; D possibly uses TRBD1 or TRBD2 (6 bases each). The ends were cut back, 5 bases at V and 6 bases at J, with 23 bases in the middle. The CDR3 covers 16 residues. Germline CDR1 is MDHEN and CDR2 is SYDVKM. The CDR3 region is CASSPPVWGARAEQYF. The DNA for the CDR3 is TGTGCCAGCAGTCCCCCGGTGTGGGGGGCACGCGCCGAGCAGTACTTC.

This clonotype was counted a few times. V is TRBV15 and J is TRBJ2-7; D possibly corresponds to TRBD1 (6 bases). The CDR3 extends over 14 amino acids. The V end was cut by 3 bases, the J end by 1 base, with 10 bases between. Germline V gene sequence: CDR1 LNHNV, CDR2 YYDKDF (reference sequence). For the CDR3, the DNA is TGTGCCACCAGCAGTCGGACAGAATCCTACGAGCAGTACTTC. It translates to CATSSRTESYEQYF.

This clonotype has only a few counts. The chain recombines TRBV5-5 with TRBJ2-7; TRBD1 might be the D (5 bases). Trimming pared 4 bases from V and 2 bases from J, leaving 13 bases between. Germline V CDR1 and CDR2: SGHKS, YYEKEE (reference sequence). The CDR3 consists of 14 residues. The CDR3 coding sequence is TGTGCCAGCAGCCCGACAGCCGCGACCTACGAGCAGTACTTC. Translating it yields CASSPTAATYEQYF.

This clonotype was seen a handful of times. The rearrangement uses TRBV20-1 and TRBJ2-4; the match to TRBD1 covers 9 bases. Germline V lookup: CDR1 DFQATT, CDR2 SNEGSKA (reference sequence). V lost 0 bases and J lost 0; bases outside the gene matches: 6. The CDR3 contains 17 residues. The CDR3 loop reads CSARDTGGRIAKNIQYF. In nucleotides, the CDR3 is TGCAGTGCTAGAGACACAGGGGGCAGAATAGCCAAAAACATTCAGTACTTC.

This clonotype was seen at least ten times. The V and J genes are TRBV6-5 and TRBJ2-3; 7 bases are shared with TRBD2. Trimming cost V 5 bases and J 2 bases; bases outside gene matches: 7. From germline, CDR1 is MNHEY and CDR2 SVGAGI. CDR3 length: 15 amino acids. This CDR3 reads CASSLGLVPTDTQYF. CDR3 nucleotide sequence: TGTGCCAGCAGTCTCGGACTAGTACCCACAGATACGCAGTATTTT.

The J gene is TRBJ2-6, the V gene TRBV20-1, with D maybe TRBD2 (6 bases). The CDR3 spans 17 residues. Trimming took 1 base from V and 1 from J, leaving 14 bases between them. Germline CDR1 DFQATT, CDR2 SNEGSKA (reference sequence). The CDR3 sequence: CSARGAGRTSGANVLTF. CDR3 bases: TGCAGTGCTAGAGGGGCAGGGAGGACTTCTGGGGCCAACGTCCTGACTTTC.